This TCR beta chain comes out of a study of shared clonotypes between healthy human individuals. Study-level results: What limited the represented genetic and exposure-history diversity was the small number of donors.

This CDR3 has 19 amino acids. From germline, CDR1 is SGHVS and CDR2 FNYEAQ. TCRdb keeps only in-frame clones here, not all; method: immunoSEQ multiplex PCR. The profile shows about 590,000 clones, over 95% of them singletons. Points on this clone: Its antigen is not known.

CD8 cells regarded as naive lacked CD45RO, were positively chosen for CCR7, and omitted terminally differentiated effector memory CD45RA+ cells. The receptor was isolated from a woman aged 25 to 45 in good health. This rearrangement joins TRBV7-6 to TRBJ2-5; 15 bases match TRBD2. The DNA end is a closer match to TRBJ2-7, so the J assignment may be wrong. Sequenced material: naive CD8+ T cells sorted from blood. CDR3 DNA sequence: TGTGCCAGCAGCTTAAGTGGACTAGCGGGAGGGAAAAACCCCTACGAGCAGTACTTC. Translated: CASSLSGLAGGKNPYEQYF.